A single sample gave rise to the 24 T cell receptor beta chains below, sequenced in a study of T cell responses to AZD1222 COVID-19 vaccine. The table came from immunoSEQ multiplex PCR; TCRdb's copy has only in-frame clones and leaves some out. The profile shows around 80,000 clones, 70% to 90% of them singletons. This material consisted of peripheral blood, taken 28 days after the second AZD1222 dose. The receptors here all came from an adult who received the AZD1222 COVID-19 vaccine.

This clone has a single count. The DNA of the CDR3 is TGTGCCAGCAGCCTAGGTAGCAATCAGCCCCAGCATTTT. Its protein is CASSLGSNQPQHF. The chain carries TRBV9 and TRBJ1-5; D not certain. The V gene's germline CDR1 is SGDLS and CDR2 YYNGEE. This CDR3 has 13 amino acids. Trimming cost V 4 bases and J 0 bases, with 5 bases left between them.

The chain links TRBV19 to TRBJ1-6; the D gene is possibly TRBD1 (6 bases). The CDR3 length is 16 residues. With 3 bases removed from V and 6 bases from J, the gap between germline ends came to 15 bases. Germline values: CDR1 LNHDA, CDR2 SQIVND (reference sequence). The CDR3 here is CASSILTGQPNSPLHF. DNA for the CDR3: TGTGCCAGTAGTATTCTTACTGGACAGCCTAATTCACCCCTCCACTTT.

V usage is TRBV6-5 and J usage is TRBJ1-3; 8 bases match TRBD1. V trimming: 5 bases; J trimming: 2 bases; junction bases outside the gene matches: 5. In germline, CDR1 is MNHEY, CDR2 SVGAGI. This CDR3 is built from 15 residues. CDR3 bases: TGTGCCAGCAGTCCGTTGACAGGGGCTGGAAACACCATATATTTT. Translated: CASSPLTGAGNTIYF.

This chain joins TRBV18 and TRBJ2-7; D gene uncertain. Trimming stripped 1 base from V and 2 bases from J, with 12 bases between. The germline CDR1 and CDR2 sequences are KGHSH and LQKENI. The CDR3 covers 15 residues. CDR3 DNA sequence: TGTGCCAGCTCACCACTGGGTAAGGAACCCTACGAGCAGTACTTC. This sequence encodes CASSPLGKEPYEQYF.

This chain joins TRBV10-3 and TRBJ1-1; the D is unclear. Germline V gene sequence: CDR1 ENHRY, CDR2 SYGVKD. CDR3 size: 13 residues. Deletions cut 0 bases from V and 9 bases from J, with 11 bases between. Written as DNA, the CDR3 is TGTGCCATCAGTGAGTCCAAGACGGAGAAAGCTTTCTTT. It encodes CAISESKTEKAFF.

The sample holds one count of this clone. The gene calls are TRBV5-6 and TRBJ2-5; D remains unclear. This CDR3 has 15 residues. CDR1 and CDR2 (germline): SGHDT, YYEEEE. Deletions cut 4 bases from V and 2 bases from J, with 15 bases between. CDR3 bases: TGTGCCAGCAGCCTTCTTGGACGTCCTCAAGAGACCCAGTACTTC. This codes for CASSLLGRPQETQYF.

The J gene is TRBJ2-2, the V gene TRBV14, with 8 bases matching TRBD1. This CDR3 has 17 amino acids. Germline trimming cut 4 bases from V and 1 base from J; bases unmatched to any gene: 8. The germline V gene encodes CDR1 SGHDN and CDR2 FVKESK. CDR3 in DNA: TGTGCCAGCAGCCGGCCAGGACAGGGCCTGAACACCGGGGAGCTGTTTTTT. Protein product: CASSRPGQGLNTGELFF.

The chain joins TRBV20-1 to TRBJ2-1, with a weak D call TRBD2 (6 bases). Looked up from germline, CDR1 is DFQATT and CDR2 is SNEGSKA (reference sequence). Trimming took 3 bases from V and 1 from J, leaving 13 bases between them. This CDR3 region has 15 residues. CDR3: CSASWPGGSYNEQFF. The CDR3 DNA reads as TGCAGTGCTAGTTGGCCCGGAGGGTCCTACAATGAGCAGTTCTTC.

The chain couples TRBV28 to TRBJ1-5; TRBD1 matches 8 bases. The trim removed 4 bases at V and 1 base at J, leaving 6 bases unmatched. Germline V CDR1 and CDR2: MDHEN, SYDVKM. The CDR3 sequence is 16 residues long. The CDR3 reads CASSYPGQVSNQPQHF. The DNA for the CDR3 is TGTGCCAGCAGTTATCCGGGACAGGTGAGCAATCAGCCCCAGCATTTT.

This clone has more than one count but fewer than ten. This chain joins TRBV10-1 and TRBJ1-4; D is undetermined. V shed 4 bases and J shed 0 bases, with 9 bases lying between them. The germline V gene has CDR1 WNHNN and CDR2 SYGVQD (reference sequence). The CDR3 is 15 residues long. The CDR3 DNA follows: TGCGCCAGCAGTGCGGTCAGAGCAACTAATGAAAAACTGTTTTTT. It yields the protein CASSAVRATNEKLFF.

The chain is built from TRBV11-3 and TRBJ2-3; TRBD1 aligns across 8 bases. This CDR3 has 16 amino acids. The V gene end was trimmed by 4 bases and the J gene end by 5 bases; junction bases not matched to a gene: 11. Germline V gene lookup returns CDR1 SGHNT and CDR2 YENEEA. The CDR3 nucleotides are TGTGCCAGCAGCTGCACCCGGACAGGGAACGTAGATACGCAGTATTTT. Its protein is CASSCTRTGNVDTQYF.

CDR3 sequence reads: CASSKRQGVQANEKLFF. The CDR3 DNA follows: TGCGCCAGCTCAAAGCGGCAGGGGGTTCAGGCTAATGAAAAACTGTTTTTT. J is TRBJ1-4 and V is TRBV5-1, with 7 bases aligning to TRBD1. Looked up from germline, CDR1 is SGHRS and CDR2 is YFSETQ. The CDR3 loop spans 17 amino acids. Trimming at V came to 7 bases and at J to 3 bases, leaving 15 bases not matched to a gene. Variable domain in full (rest from reference TRBV5-1 and TRBJ1-4): KAGVTQTPRYLIKTRGQQVTLSCSPISGHRSVSWYQQTPGQGLQFLFEYFSETQRNKGNFPGRFSGRQFSNSRSEMNVSTLELGDSALYLCASSKRQGVQANEKLFFGSGTQLSVL.

The chain has TRBV10-3 and TRBJ1-6; D unclear. The CDR3 has 12 amino acids. Trimming removed 5 bases at V and 7 bases at J, with 6 bases between. Looked up from germline, CDR1 is ENHRY and CDR2 is SYGVKD. The CDR3, as DNA: TGTGCCATCAGTAGAGAAAATTCACCCCTCCACTTT. It codes for CAISRENSPLHF.

The genes are TRBV27 and TRBJ1-5; D uncertain. Between the trimmed V and J ends, which lost 6 bases and 0 bases, there was a span of 9 bases. The CDR3 contains 14 residues. Germline lookup yields CDR1 MNHEY and CDR2 SMNVEV (reference sequence). The DNA of the CDR3 is TGTGCCAGCAGGGATTGGCATAGCAATCAGCCCCAGCATTTT. It encodes CASRDWHSNQPQHF.

V and J are TRBV7-8 and TRBJ2-7; possibly TRBD2 for D (6 bases). Germline V gives CDR1 SGHVS, CDR2 FQNEAQ. The CDR3 covers 16 residues. With 5 bases removed from V and 4 bases from J, the gap between germline ends came to 21 bases. The CDR3 protein is CASSPPRGRITYEQYF. The DNA for the CDR3 is TGTGCCAGCAGCCCGCCCCGGGGGAGAATTACGTACGAGCAGTACTTC. Full variable domain (missing parts from reference TRBV7-8 and TRBJ2-7): GAGVSQSPRYKVAKRGQDVALRCDPISGHVSLFWYQQALGQGPEFLTYFQNEAQLDKSGLPSDRFFAERPEGSVSTLKIQRTQQEDSAVYLCASSPPRGRITYEQYFGPGTRLTVT.

This sequence joins TRBV6-5 and TRBJ1-1; 7 bases match TRBD1. The V gene's germline CDR1 is MNHEY and CDR2 SVGAGI. This CDR3 is 16 amino acids long. The V segment lost 4 bases and the J segment 11 bases; nucleotides outside the gene matches: 19. The CDR3 spells CASSSRWDRTIGAAFF. In nucleotides, the CDR3 is TGTGCCAGCAGTTCTCGTTGGGACAGAACCATCGGAGCGGCTTTCTTT.

This clone was found a few times. The genes are TRBV5-6 and TRBJ1-6; D is ambiguous. This CDR3 is 15 amino acids long. V was trimmed by 0 bases and J by 0 bases, leaving 4 bases between them. The germline V gene encodes CDR1 SGHDT and CDR2 YYEEEE. The CDR3 loop is CASSLGSSYNSPLHF. CDR3 nucleotide sequence: TGTGCCAGCAGCTTGGGGAGCTCCTATAATTCACCCCTCCACTTT.

This clone is labeled as medium-sized. This chain links TRBV6-2 or TRBV6-3 with TRBJ2-1; 7 nucleotides match TRBD2. Unmatched junction bases numbered 8, after V lost 6 bases and J lost 0 bases. This CDR3 region has 16 residues. Germline V CDR1 and CDR2: MNHEY, SVGEGT. The CDR3 protein is CASSLLGGGSYNEQFF. CDR3 nucleotides: TGTGCCAGCAGCTTATTGGGGGGGGGCTCCTACAATGAGCAGTTCTTC.

The chain is built from TRBV28 and TRBJ1-1; TRBD1 might be the D (6 bases). V dropped 6 bases and J dropped 4 bases, with 21 bases sitting between them. Germline values: CDR1 MDHEN, CDR2 SYDVKM. CDR3 length: 16 amino acids. The CDR3 DNA reads as TGTGCCAGCAGCCCTGCAGGGGTGGGGGCTATCACTGAAGCTTTCTTT. This sequence encodes CASSPAGVGAITEAFF.

The chain joins TRBV19 to TRBJ2-7; 8 bases match TRBD1. There are 13 residues in the CDR3. In germline, CDR1 is LNHDA, CDR2 SQIVND (reference sequence). V dropped 7 bases and J dropped 4; count of bases not matched to a gene: 6. CDR3 amino acids: CASKEQGGYEQYF. In DNA, the CDR3 is TGTGCCAGTAAAGAACAGGGGGGATACGAGCAGTACTTC.

This sequence joins TRBV6-5 and TRBJ1-1; D is possibly TRBD1 (5 bases). V was clipped by 6 bases and J by 5 bases, with 13 bases between them. CDR1 is MNHEY and CDR2 is SVGAGI in the germline V gene. The CDR3 sequence is 13 residues long. The CDR3 loop reads CASRGDPGTEAFF. Here the CDR3 DNA reads TGTGCCAGCAGGGGGGACCCGGGGACTGAAGCTTTCTTT.

This clone turned up a few times. This chain links TRBV28 with TRBJ2-7, with 10 bases that match TRBD1. The CDR3 runs to 15 residues. With V trimmed by 7 bases and J by 4 bases, 10 bases remained unmatched. In germline, CDR1 is MDHEN, CDR2 SYDVKM. CDR3 in amino acids: CASTDRGQLGYEQYF. The DNA for the CDR3 is TGTGCCAGCACCGACAGGGGGCAACTCGGGTACGAGCAGTACTTC.

This chain joins TRBV11-2 and TRBJ1-1; tentatively, D is TRBD1 (6 bases). CDR1 is SGHAT, CDR2 FQNNGV, per germline. This CDR3 spans 13 amino acids. Trimming took 0 bases from V and 5 from J, leaving 7 bases between them. CDR3 in amino acids: CASSLEGGTEAFF. DNA for the CDR3: TGTGCCAGCAGCTTAGAAGGGGGGACTGAAGCTTTCTTT.

This clone was seen a few times. CDR3 nucleotide sequence: TGTGCCAGTAGTATTGGGGACAGGGATTCCCCTGGGGCCAACGTCCTGACTTTC. This translates into CASSIGDRDSPGANVLTF. This chain links TRBV19 with TRBJ2-6, with 9 bases that match TRBD1. The CDR3 is 18 amino acids. Germline CDR1 reads LNHDA; CDR2 reads SQIVND (reference sequence). Trimming cost V 3 bases and J 2 bases; bases outside gene matches: 8.